The entry that follows covers one T cell receptor beta chain sequence. Its antigen is as yet unknown. Sequenced by immunoSEQ multiplex PCR; TCRdb stores in-frame clones only, minus some. The table has 85,000 to 100,000 clones, 80% to 90% seen once; the top ten hold about 6%. The data were taken from a study of T cell responses to AZD1222 COVID-19 vaccine. The V end lost 2 bases, the J end lost 8 bases, and 7 bases lay between the germline ends. Germline-derived CDR1 and CDR2 are SGHRS and YFSETQ. This CDR3 is 12 amino acids long. Overall study findings and caveats: Dominant CD4 TCR responses targeted spike regions 160-218 and 743-854. It was only a handful of AZD1222 recipients who were seropositive at baseline. Donors skewed white British and female; clonal diversity was possibly underestimated. Two doses of AZD1222 preceded a rise in Spike-specific TCR breadth and depth.

This TCR was recovered from an adult in good health. This chain joins TRBV5-1 and TRBJ1-4; D is uncertain. Sequencing used peripheral blood, obtained on day 0 of AZD1222 vaccination. The CDR3 DNA sequence: TGCGCCAGCAGCTTTCCGGGCGAAAAACTGTTTTTT. Translated, it gives CASSFPGEKLFF.